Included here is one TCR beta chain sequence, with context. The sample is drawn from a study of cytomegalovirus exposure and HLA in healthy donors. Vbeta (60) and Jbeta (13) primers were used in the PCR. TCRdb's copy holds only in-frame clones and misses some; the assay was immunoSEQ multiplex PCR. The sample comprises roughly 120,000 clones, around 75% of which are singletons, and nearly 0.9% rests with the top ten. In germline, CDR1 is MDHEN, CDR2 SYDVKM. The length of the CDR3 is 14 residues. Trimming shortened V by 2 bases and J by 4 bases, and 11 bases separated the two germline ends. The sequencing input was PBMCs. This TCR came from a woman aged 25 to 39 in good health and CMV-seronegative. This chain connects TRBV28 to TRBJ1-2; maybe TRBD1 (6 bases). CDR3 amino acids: CASSLGGGGYGYTF. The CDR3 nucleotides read TGTGCCAGCAGTTTAGGGGGCGGTGGCTATGGCTACACCTTC.